This record looks at one T cell receptor beta chain sequence and its context. At least ten counts were recorded for this clonotype. Its antigen is not yet known. Nothing much larger sits one base from this clone, and base qualities are not available. These data come from a study of T cell repertoires in cytomegalovirus infection (dated 2019 in TCRdb). With respect to the entire study: The HLA type of each donor mattered for the analysis, because public TCR beta signatures pointed to carriage of CMV infection along with the matching HLA type.

Sequencing used an Illumina HiSeq 1500. TCRdb's own reprocessing of the public reads used fastp at Q25 and MiXCR and kept productive beta chains. Each CDR3 protein appears once, grouped with its most common genes and DNA. The sample includes around 130,000 distinct CDR3 sequences, with about 24% observed a single time. Together, the top ten hold 34% of the sample. The germline V gene specifies SGHVS as CDR1 and FNYEAQ as CDR2. A distance of 11 bases separates the germline ends of V and J, which lose 1 base and 0 bases respectively. From the cysteine through the phenylalanine, the CDR3 covers 16 amino acids. Only the CDR3 DNA is retained, 48 bases long and in frame from the first base. Broader findings and caveats from the paper: The ex vivo response was dominated by HLA-C-restricted CMV-specific TCR beta clonotypes, which also provided the single most frequent clonotype in two of eight donors. Cumulative frequency of public TCR beta family members discriminated carriers of CMV infection plus the relevant HLA type in this cohort and an independent 352-donor cohort.

The TCR sequence derives from a human donor in good health (CMV status not recorded). Some clones in this sample may be carry-over from other donors' samples. Sequencing used PBMCs, sequenced either directly or after in vitro stimulation (not recorded which). The rearranged chain carries TRBV7-6 and TRBJ2-3; there is no confident call for the D gene. The nucleotide sequence is given as TGTGCCAGCAGCTTAGAAACGTACTCTAGCACAGATACGCAGTATTTT. Its amino acids are CASSLETYSSTDTQYF.